This entry describes one T cell receptor beta chain. The data were obtained in a study of blood T cell repertoires in COVID-19. The participants were between about 18 and 90 years old and came from about two dozen US areas. V lost 7 bases to trimming and J lost 8 bases; unmatched junction nucleotides: 15. CDR3 size: 16 residues. Looked up from germline, CDR1 is KGHDR and CDR2 is SFDVKD. Some clones are missing from TCRdb's copy, which holds only in-frame ones; the method was immunoSEQ multiplex PCR. The data hold 300,000 to 500,000 clones, with approximately 88% observed a single time. The sample was PBMCs or T cells enriched from blood (not recorded which). The V gene is TRBV24-1, the J gene TRBJ2-2; 7 nucleotides agree with TRBD1. This clonotype was sampled from a woman aged 25 to 39 with acute COVID-19. As DNA, the CDR3 is TGTGCCACCAGCCCCGCCTCAAACAGGGGCGGGGGGGAGCTGTTTTTT. Encoded protein: CATSPASNRGGGELFF.